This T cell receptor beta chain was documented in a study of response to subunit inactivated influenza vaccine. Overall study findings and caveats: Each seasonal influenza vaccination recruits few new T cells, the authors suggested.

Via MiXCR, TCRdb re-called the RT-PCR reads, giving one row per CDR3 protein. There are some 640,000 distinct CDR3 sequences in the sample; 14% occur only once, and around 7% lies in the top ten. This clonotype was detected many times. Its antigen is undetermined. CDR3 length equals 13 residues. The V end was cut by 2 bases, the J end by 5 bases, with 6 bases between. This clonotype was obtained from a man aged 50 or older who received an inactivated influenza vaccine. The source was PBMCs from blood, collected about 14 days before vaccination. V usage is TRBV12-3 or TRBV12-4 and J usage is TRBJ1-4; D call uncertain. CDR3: CASSLPTNEKLFF. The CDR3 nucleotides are TGTGCCAGCAGTTTACCTACAAATGAAAAACTGTTTTTT.